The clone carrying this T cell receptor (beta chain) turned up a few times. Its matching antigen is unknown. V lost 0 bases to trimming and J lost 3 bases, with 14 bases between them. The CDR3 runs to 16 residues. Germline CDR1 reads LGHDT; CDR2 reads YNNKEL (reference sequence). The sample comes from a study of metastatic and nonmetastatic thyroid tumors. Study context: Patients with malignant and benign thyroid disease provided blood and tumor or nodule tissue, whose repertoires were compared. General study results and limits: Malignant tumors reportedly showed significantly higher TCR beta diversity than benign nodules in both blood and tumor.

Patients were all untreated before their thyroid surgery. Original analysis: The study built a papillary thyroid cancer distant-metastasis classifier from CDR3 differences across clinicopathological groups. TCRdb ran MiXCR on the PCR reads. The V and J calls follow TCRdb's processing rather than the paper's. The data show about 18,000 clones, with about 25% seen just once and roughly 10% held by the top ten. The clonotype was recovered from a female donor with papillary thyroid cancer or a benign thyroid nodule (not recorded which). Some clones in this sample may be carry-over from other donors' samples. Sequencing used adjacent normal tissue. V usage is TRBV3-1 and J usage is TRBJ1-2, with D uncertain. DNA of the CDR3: TGTGCCAGCAGCCAAGAAGGGCGGGCCAGGCACTATGGCTACACCTTC. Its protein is CASSQEGRARHYGYTF.